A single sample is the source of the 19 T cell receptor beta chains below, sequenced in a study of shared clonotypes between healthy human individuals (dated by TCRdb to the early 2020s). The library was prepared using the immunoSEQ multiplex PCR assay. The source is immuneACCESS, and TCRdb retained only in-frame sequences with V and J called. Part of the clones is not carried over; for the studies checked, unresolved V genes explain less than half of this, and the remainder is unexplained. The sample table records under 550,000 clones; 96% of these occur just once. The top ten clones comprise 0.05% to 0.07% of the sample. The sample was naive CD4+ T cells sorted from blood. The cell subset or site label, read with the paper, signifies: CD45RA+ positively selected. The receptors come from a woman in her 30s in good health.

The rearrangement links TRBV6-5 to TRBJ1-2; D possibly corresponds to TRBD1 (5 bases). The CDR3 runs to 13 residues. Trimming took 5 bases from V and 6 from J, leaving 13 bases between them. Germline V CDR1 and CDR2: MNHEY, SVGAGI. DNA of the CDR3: TGTGCCAGCAGTCTAACAGGACGTGATGGCTACACCTTC. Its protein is CASSLTGRDGYTF.

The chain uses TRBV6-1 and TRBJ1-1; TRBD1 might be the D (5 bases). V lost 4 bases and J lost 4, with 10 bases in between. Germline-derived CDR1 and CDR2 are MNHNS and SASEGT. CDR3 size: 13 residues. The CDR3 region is CASSGGVGTEAFF. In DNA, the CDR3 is TGTGCCAGCAGTGGAGGGGTCGGCACTGAAGCTTTCTTT.

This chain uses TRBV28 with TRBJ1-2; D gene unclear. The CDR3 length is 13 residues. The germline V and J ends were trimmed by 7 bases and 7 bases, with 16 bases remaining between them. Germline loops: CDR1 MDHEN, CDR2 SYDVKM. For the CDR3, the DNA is TGTGCCAGCATAAAACTGGGAGCAGGTGGCTACACCTTC. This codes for CASIKLGAGGYTF.

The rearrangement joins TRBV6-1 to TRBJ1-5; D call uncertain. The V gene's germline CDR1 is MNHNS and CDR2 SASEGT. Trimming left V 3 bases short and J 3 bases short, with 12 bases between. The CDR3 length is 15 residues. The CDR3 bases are TGTGCCAGCAGTGAGCTTCGGGTAGACAATCAGCCCCAGCATTTT. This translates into CASSELRVDNQPQHF.

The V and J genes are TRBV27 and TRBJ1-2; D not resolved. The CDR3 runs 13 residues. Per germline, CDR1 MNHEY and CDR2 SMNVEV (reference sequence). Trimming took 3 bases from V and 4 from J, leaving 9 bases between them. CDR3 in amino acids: CASSFGFRYGYTF. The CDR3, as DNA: TGTGCCAGCAGTTTCGGCTTTCGCTATGGCTACACCTTC.

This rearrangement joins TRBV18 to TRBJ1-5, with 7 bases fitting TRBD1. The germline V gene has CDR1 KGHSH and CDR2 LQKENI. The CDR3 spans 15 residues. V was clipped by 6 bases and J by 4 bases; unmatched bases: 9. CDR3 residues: CASSRMGQMNQPQHF. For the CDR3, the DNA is TGTGCCAGCTCGAGGATGGGACAGATGAATCAGCCCCAGCATTTT.

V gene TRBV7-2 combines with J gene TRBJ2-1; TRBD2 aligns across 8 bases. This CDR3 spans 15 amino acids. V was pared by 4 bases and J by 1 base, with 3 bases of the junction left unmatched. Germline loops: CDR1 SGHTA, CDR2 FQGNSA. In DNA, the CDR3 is TGTGCCAGCAGCTCGCGGGGGGCATCCTACAATGAGCAGTTCTTC. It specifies CASSSRGASYNEQFF.

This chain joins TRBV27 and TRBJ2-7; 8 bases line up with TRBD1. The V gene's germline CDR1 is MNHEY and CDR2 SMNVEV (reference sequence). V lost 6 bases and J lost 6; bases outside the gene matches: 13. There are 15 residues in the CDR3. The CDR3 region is CASRQRRQGQGEQYF. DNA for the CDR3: TGTGCCAGCAGACAACGACGACAGGGGCAGGGCGAGCAGTACTTC.

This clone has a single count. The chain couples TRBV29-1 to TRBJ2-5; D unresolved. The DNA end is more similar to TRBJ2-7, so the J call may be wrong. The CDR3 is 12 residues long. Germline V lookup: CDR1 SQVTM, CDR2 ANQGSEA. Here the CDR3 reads CSVVGEGYEQYF. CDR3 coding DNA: TGCAGCGTTGTGGGCGAAGGTTACGAGCAGTACTTC.

This CDR3 is CASSQPGASGTDTQYF. DNA of the CDR3: TGTGCCAGCTCACAACCCGGGGCTAGCGGAACAGATACGCAGTATTTT. The chain links TRBV18 to TRBJ2-3; 7 nucleotides match TRBD2. The CDR3 extends over 16 amino acids. Unmatched junction bases numbered 10, after V lost 4 bases and J lost 3 bases. Germline-derived CDR1 and CDR2 are KGHSH and LQKENI.

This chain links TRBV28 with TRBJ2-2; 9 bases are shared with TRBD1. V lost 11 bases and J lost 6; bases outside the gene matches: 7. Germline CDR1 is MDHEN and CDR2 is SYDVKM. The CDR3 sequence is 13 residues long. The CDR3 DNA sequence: TGTGCCGGGAGGGACAGGGCCGCCGGGGAGCTGTTTTTT. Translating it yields CAGRDRAAGELFF. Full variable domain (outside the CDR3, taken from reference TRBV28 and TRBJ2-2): DVKVTQSSRYLVKRTGEKVFLECVQDMDHENMFWYRQDPGLGLRLIYFSYDVKMKEKGDIPEGYSVSREKKERFSLILESASTNQTSMYLCAGRDRAAGELFFGEGSRLTVL.

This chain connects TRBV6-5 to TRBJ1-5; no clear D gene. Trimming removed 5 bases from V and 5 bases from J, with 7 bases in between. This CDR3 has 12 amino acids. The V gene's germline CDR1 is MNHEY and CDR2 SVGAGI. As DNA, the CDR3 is TGTGCCAGCAGTCCAAACCATCAGCCCCAGCATTTT. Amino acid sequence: CASSPNHQPQHF.

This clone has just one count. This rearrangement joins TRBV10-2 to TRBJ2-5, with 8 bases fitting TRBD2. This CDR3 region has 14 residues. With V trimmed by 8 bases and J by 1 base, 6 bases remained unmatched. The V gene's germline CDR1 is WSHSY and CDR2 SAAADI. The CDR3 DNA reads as TGCGCCAGCGGACTAGCAGGGGCCCAAGAGACCCAGTACTTC. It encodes CASGLAGAQETQYF.

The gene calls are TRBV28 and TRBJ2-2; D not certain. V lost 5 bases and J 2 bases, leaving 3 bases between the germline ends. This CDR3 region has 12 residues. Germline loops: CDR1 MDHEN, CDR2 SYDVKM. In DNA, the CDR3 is TGTGCCAGCAGTAAAAACACCGGGGAGCTGTTTTTT. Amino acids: CASSKNTGELFF. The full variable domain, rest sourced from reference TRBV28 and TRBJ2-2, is DVKVTQSSRYLVKRTGEKVFLECVQDMDHENMFWYRQDPGLGLRLIYFSYDVKMKEKGDIPEGYSVSREKKERFSLILESASTNQTSMYLCASSKNTGELFFGEGSRLTVL.

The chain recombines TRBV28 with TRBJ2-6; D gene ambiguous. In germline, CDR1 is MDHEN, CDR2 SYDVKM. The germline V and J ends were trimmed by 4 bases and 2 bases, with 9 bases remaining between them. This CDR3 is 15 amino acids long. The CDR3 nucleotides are TGTGCCAGCAGTTCGTACTCGGCTGGGGCCAACGTCCTGACTTTC. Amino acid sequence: CASSSYSAGANVLTF.

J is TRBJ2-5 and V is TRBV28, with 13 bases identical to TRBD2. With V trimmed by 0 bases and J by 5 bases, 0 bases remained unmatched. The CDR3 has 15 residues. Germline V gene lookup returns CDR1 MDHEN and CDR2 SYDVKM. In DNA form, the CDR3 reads TGTGCCAGCAGTTTATGGACTAGCGGGAGGGAGACCCAGTACTTC. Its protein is CASSLWTSGRETQYF.

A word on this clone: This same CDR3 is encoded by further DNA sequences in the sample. CDR3 protein: CASSPDRTYEQYF. CDR3 in DNA: TGTGCCAGCTCACCCGACAGAACCTACGAGCAGTACTTC. This rearrangement joins TRBV18 to TRBJ2-7, with D tentatively TRBD1 (5 bases). The CDR3 length is 13 residues. Germline CDR1 reads KGHSH; CDR2 reads LQKENI. The V end lost 3 bases, the J end lost 2 bases, and 8 bases lay between the germline ends.

The CDR3 coding sequence is TGTGCCAGCAGCTTGGCCTGGCTAGCGGGAGCAGATACGCAGTATTTT. As protein: CASSLAWLAGADTQYF. This chain joins TRBV5-8 and TRBJ2-3; 10 nucleotides match TRBD2. Germline V gene sequence: CDR1 SGHTS, CDR2 YDEGEE. This CDR3 contains 16 residues. Trimming removed 0 bases from V and 4 bases from J; junction bases left unmatched: 5.

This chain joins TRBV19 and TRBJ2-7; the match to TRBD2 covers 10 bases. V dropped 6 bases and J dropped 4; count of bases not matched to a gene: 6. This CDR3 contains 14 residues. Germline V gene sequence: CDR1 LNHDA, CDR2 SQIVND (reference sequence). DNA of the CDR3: TGTGCCAGTAGGCAGACTAGCGGGCCTTACGAGCAGTACTTC. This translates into CASRQTSGPYEQYF.